These 19 T cell receptor beta chains came from one sample sequenced in a study of blood T cells in healthy people across ages. A second roughly 6 to 12 cycle PCR used barcoded and J-beta primers. From the 5' RACE reads, TCRdb called clonotypes with MiXCR, one entry per CDR3 protein. Found here are about 800,000 distinct CDR3 sequences, nearly 60% of them singletons; the top ten hold about 20%. The sequencing sample was made of blood. These receptors originate from a man aged 25 to 40 in good health.

Only a few counts were recorded for this clonotype. The V call is TRBV29-1, the J call TRBJ1-5; D is unresolved. Germline CDR1 reads SQVTM; CDR2 reads ANQGSEA. This CDR3 has 14 residues. V was cut by 5 bases and J by 5 bases, with 16 bases left in between. In DNA form, the CDR3 reads TGCAGCGTTATGATAGAGCTGTGGTATCAGCCCCAGCATTTT. As protein: CSVMIELWYQPQHF.

Notes on this clonotype: This clone may be a read error of a much larger clone one base away. J is TRBJ2-5 and V is TRBV27; weak D call: TRBD2 (5 bases). This CDR3 has 15 amino acids. V was pared by 5 bases and J by 5 bases, with 18 bases between. CDR1 MNHEY and CDR2 SMNVEV come from the germline V gene (reference sequence). CDR3 sequence (DNA): TGTGCCAGCAGTCCCTCCGGGGTATTGGCTGAGACCCAGTACTTC. Its translation: CASSPSGVLAETQYF.

The genes are TRBV28 and TRBJ2-5, with D possibly matching TRBD1 (6 bases). Near its end, the DNA agrees better with TRBJ2-7, so the J call may be wrong. Germline-derived CDR1 and CDR2 are MDHEN and SYDVKM. The CDR3 has 13 residues. The CDR3 protein is CAIKTLTGNEQYF. The DNA of the CDR3 is TGTGCCATCAAGACACTTACAGGGAACGAGCAGTACTTC.

The chain couples TRBV6-2 or TRBV6-3 to TRBJ1-2; 7 bases are shared with TRBD1. From germline, CDR1 is MNHEY and CDR2 SVGEGT. Trimming took 6 bases from V and 6 from J; bases not matched to a gene: 10. The length of the CDR3 is 14 residues. The CDR3 loop reads CASRIPGQKNGYTF. The CDR3 DNA reads as TGTGCCAGCAGGATTCCGGGACAGAAAAATGGCTACACCTTC.

The chain employs TRBV7-2 and TRBJ2-5; 9 bases match TRBD1. The end of the DNA fits TRBJ2-7 better, so the J call may be wrong. Germline assignment: CDR1 SGHTA and CDR2 FQGNSA. The CDR3 runs 15 residues. The CDR3 bases are TGTGCCAGCAGCTTAGGGGACAGGGTTGTCCTCGAGCAGTACTTC. This codes for CASSLGDRVVLEQYF.

The chain has TRBV20-1 and TRBJ2-3; D unclear. V lost 0 bases and J 0 bases, leaving 7 bases between the germline ends. The CDR3 has 14 amino acids. Per the germline V gene, CDR1 is DFQATT and CDR2 is SNEGSKA (reference sequence). The DNA for the CDR3 is TGCAGTGCTAGAGACGCTCCCAGCACAGATACGCAGTATTTT. It encodes CSARDAPSTDTQYF.

In its sample, this clonotype was seen a few times. The chain joins TRBV7-9 to TRBJ2-7, with D possibly being TRBD2 (7 bases). The germline CDR1 and CDR2 sequences are SEHNR and FQNEAQ (reference sequence). The CDR3 consists of 15 residues. Trimming took 5 bases from V and 2 from J, leaving 16 bases between them. As DNA, the CDR3 is TGTGCCAGCAGCCCTATGGGGGGGCGACCCTACGAGCAGTACTTC. Translating gives CASSPMGGRPYEQYF. Drawing the rest from reference TRBV7-9 and TRBJ2-7, the complete variable domain is DTGVSQNPRHKITKRGQNVTFRCDPISEHNRLYWYRQTLGQGPEFLTYFQNEAQLEKSRLLSDRFSAERPKGSFSTLEIQRTEQGDSAMYLCASSPMGGRPYEQYFGPGTRLTVT.

V gene TRBV28 combines with J gene TRBJ2-5; no definite D call. The J call may be in error: the DNA end matches TRBJ2-7 better. The CDR3 consists of 16 residues. Germline values: CDR1 MDHEN, CDR2 SYDVKM. CDR3 in amino acids: CASSLTIGSHYYEQYF. In nucleotides, the CDR3 is TGTGCCAGCAGTTTAACGATAGGCAGCCATTACTACGAGCAGTACTTC.

There are a few counts of this clonotype. This chain uses TRBV7-2 with TRBJ1-1, with D uncertain. The germline gives CDR1 SGHTA, CDR2 FQGNSA. Trimming stripped 7 bases from V and 11 bases from J, with 23 bases between. The CDR3 covers 14 residues. CDR3 in amino acids: CASTNRKTRVDAFF. For the CDR3, the DNA is TGTGCCAGCACCAATCGTAAAACTCGTGTTGACGCTTTCTTT.

The V gene is TRBV29-1, the J gene TRBJ2-2; 7 nucleotides line up with TRBD1. The CDR3 runs 15 residues. J gave up 4 bases and V 4 bases, and 9 bases lay outside the gene matches. Germline CDR1 SQVTM, CDR2 ANQGSEA. The CDR3 spells CSVVTGVLGTGELFF. The CDR3 DNA reads TGCAGCGTTGTCACAGGGGTGCTCGGCACCGGGGAGCTGTTTTTT.

The rearrangement links TRBV7-2 to TRBJ2-7, with D unresolved. CDR3 length: 13 residues. CDR1 and CDR2 (germline): SGHTA, FQGNSA. Trimming took off 3 bases at V and 9 bases at J, with 15 bases between the two ends. Here the CDR3 reads CASSFMAASPQYF. CDR3 nucleotide sequence: TGTGCCAGCAGCTTTATGGCTGCAAGTCCGCAGTACTTC.

This clonotype was found once. The V and J genes are TRBV9 and TRBJ2-5, with a weak D call TRBD1 (5 bases). Germline V gives CDR1 SGDLS, CDR2 YYNGEE. The V gene lost 0 bases and the J gene lost 11 bases, with 17 bases spanning the gap. The CDR3 length is 14 residues. The CDR3 loop is CASSVVFGANEQYF. CDR3 coding DNA: TGTGCCAGCAGCGTAGTGTTTGGGGCCAATGAGCAGTACTTC.

The V call is TRBV10-3, the J call TRBJ1-2, with no clear D. Per germline, CDR1 ENHRY and CDR2 SYGVKD. The CDR3 sequence is 13 residues long. With 5 bases removed from V and 5 bases from J, the gap between germline ends came to 12 bases. The CDR3 DNA reads as TGTGCCATCAGTAATGCTGCAGGATATGGCTACACCTTC. Translating gives CAISNAAGYGYTF.

The table lists this clonotype with a few counts. The gene calls are TRBV20-1 and TRBJ2-3; TRBD2 aligns across 11 bases. V was pared by 0 bases and J by 2 bases, with 4 bases of the junction left unmatched. The germline gives CDR1 DFQATT, CDR2 SNEGSKA (reference sequence). This CDR3 region has 16 residues. CDR3 sequence (DNA): TGCAGTGCTAGAGATGTACTAGCGGGGGTCACAGATACGCAGTATTTT. Translation gives CSARDVLAGVTDTQYF.

The chain is built from TRBV11-2 and TRBJ2-7; 14 bases are a match to TRBD2. V trimming: 3 bases; J trimming: 7 bases; junction bases outside the gene matches: 5. Germline V gene data show CDR1 as SGHAT and CDR2 as FQNNGV. This CDR3 comprises 15 residues. The CDR3 protein is CASSLSWTSGREQYF. For the CDR3, the DNA is TGTGCCAGCAGCTTGAGCTGGACTAGCGGGAGGGAGCAGTACTTC.

V is TRBV20-1 and J is TRBJ2-3; perhaps TRBD2 as D (6 bases). V lost 6 bases, J lost 7 bases, and 20 bases lay in between. Germline loops: CDR1 DFQATT, CDR2 SNEGSKA (reference sequence). The CDR3 contains 14 residues. Here the CDR3 DNA reads TGCAGTGCCCTAGCCGGGGGAACGGTAAATACGCAGTATTTT. It codes for CSALAGGTVNTQYF.

The chain employs TRBV21-1 and TRBJ1-2. TRBV21-1 is recorded as a pseudogene. The CDR3 runs 15 residues. This CDR3 is CASSKGGGFHYGYTF. The CDR3 DNA reads TGTGCCAGCAGCAAAGGCGGAGGGTTTCACTATGGCTACACCTTC.

The table lists this clonotype with a count of one. The rearrangement uses TRBV10-3 and TRBJ1-2, with a weak D call TRBD1 (5 bases). In germline, CDR1 is ENHRY, CDR2 SYGVKD. The CDR3 spans 16 residues. The ends were cut back, 0 bases at V and 4 bases at J, with 15 bases in the middle. CDR3 sequence: CAISESMGNRGYGYTF. DNA of the CDR3: TGTGCCATCAGTGAGTCGATGGGGAATAGGGGCTATGGCTACACCTTC.

This clonotype was recorded a few times. V usage is TRBV12-3 or TRBV12-4 and J usage is TRBJ2-7; D ambiguous. The ends were cut back, 3 bases at V and 3 bases at J, with 12 bases in the middle. The CDR3 extends over 14 amino acids. This chain's CDR3 is CASSLELSIYEQYF. In DNA form, the CDR3 reads TGTGCCAGCAGTTTGGAACTATCCATCTACGAGCAGTACTTC.